This T cell receptor beta chain was sequenced during a study of blood T cells in healthy people across ages. Study-level points and caveats: Fewer expanded clones and more diversity marked long-lived versus aged donors.

A few counts support this clonotype. Its matching antigen is unknown. Germline trimming cut 9 bases from V and 1 base from J; bases unmatched to any gene: 14. This CDR3 comprises 16 residues. CDR1 and CDR2 from the germline V gene are WNHNN and SYGVQD (reference sequence). A J-beta primer mix and a sample-barcoded 5' primer were used in a second PCR of about 7 to 11 cycles. TCRdb called the 5' RACE reads again in MiXCR, with one record for every CDR3 protein. Of approximately 1.5 million distinct CDR3 sequences detected, under 55% appear once; the ten largest clones hold less than 5%. The V call is TRBV10-1, the J call TRBJ2-5; 7 nucleotides agree with TRBD2. Sequences were obtained from blood. The receptor comes from a woman between 18 and 29 years old in good health. CDR3 nucleotides: TGCGCCAGTCCCGCGGCAGCGGGGTCTCTCCAAGAGACCCAGTACTTC. Translating gives CASPAAAGSLQETQYF.